This is a list of T cell receptor beta chains from one sample in a study of T-cell memory formation after mild COVID-19. One entry per CDR3 protein results from TCRdb running MiXCR on the 5' RACE reads. The sample consists of 85,000 to 130,000 distinct CDR3 sequences, about a sixth of them appearing once. Sequenced: PBMCs or a T cell subset sorted from them (not recorded which). These receptors came from an adult woman who had mild COVID-19 (a few samples of this study predate the infection). Cell type and time point are not known. Both conserved end residues are trimmed from each CDR3. Clone sizes are given selectively: once, few, many, or a class where the clone is expanded.

-,TRBV10-3,14,AISVERTSGVGEQF
few,TRBV4-2,14,ASSRDLAYSTDTQY
once,TRBV18,12,ASSPRQGANEQY
-,TRBV29-1,12,SAEAGDTSYEQY
few,TRBV12-3/TRBV12-4,11,ASSLLKRRRLD
few,TRBV4-1,14,ASSQERETTGLRQY
few,TRBV7-9,13,ASSSLGQDYYEQY
-,TRBV4-1,12,ASSARDSSYEQY
-,TRBV5-1,12,ASSSAGTKNIQY
few,TRBV19,13,ASTPLGQLNYGYT
-,TRBV5-1,14,ASSLYSPRGFNEQF
few,TRBV20-1,16,SARDPPGQGSGNQPQH
few,TRBV25-1,14,ASSEYSSGRYNEQF
few,TRBV9,10,ASSVDPNEQF
-,TRBV7-2,12,ASSLSGVTNEQF
-,TRBV9,11,ASSNKGGAEAF
-,TRBV13,12,ASSLGGAKHPQH
-,TRBV3-1,13,ASTPTGLGLNIQY
-,TRBV12-3/TRBV12-4,13,ASSFIVGVQETQY
-,TRBV19,12,ASSIHSTGTVAF
few,TRBV20-1,14,SARASGGAVLYEQF
-,TRBV2,14,ASSTGDWRGYNEQF